The clone carrying this T cell receptor beta chain showed up just a few times. Study processing details: The authors estimated nucleated cell counts from reference gene primer amplification. Repertoires were generated with immunoSEQ multiplex PCR, while TCRdb's copy carries only in-frame clones and drops some. For V, J and clone size, that table is used; D and trimming come from the DNA. The sample contains 150,000 to 250,000 clones, more than 65% of which appear only once. The data were taken from a study of blood T cell repertoires in COVID-19. CDR3 length equals 14 residues. The germline CDR1 and CDR2 sequences are LNHDA and SQIVND (reference sequence). V lost 3 bases and J 7 bases, leaving 10 bases between the germline ends.

What was sequenced was PBMCs or T cells enriched from blood (not recorded which). The rearrangement joins TRBV19 to TRBJ1-6; no definite D call. The origin of this receptor is a man in his forties who had recovered from COVID-19. The DNA of the CDR3 is TGTGCCAGTAGTATGCGAGGGTGGAATTCACCCCTCCACTTT. Its translation: CASSMRGWNSPLHF.